This T cell receptor (beta chain) was recorded in a study of regulatory T cells in long-lasting Graves disease. CDR3 regions were amplified by Arm-PCR using iRepertoire HTBI primers to build TCR beta libraries. Using its own MiXCR run on the multiplex PCR reads, TCRdb lists one record per CDR3 protein. The sample consists of about 500,000 distinct CDR3 sequences, under 20% of them appearing once. CDR3 length equals 15 residues. The V end was cut by 6 bases, the J end by 3 bases, with 15 bases between. Germline values: CDR1 MNHNS, CDR2 SASEGT. This clonotype was detected ten times or more. Time point reported: newly diagnosed GD, antithyroid drugs for less than 3 months. Making the TCR library involved RNA that had been extracted from PBMCs. The data also belong to a second study, concerning T cells in Graves' hyperthyroidism and ophthalmopathy.

The TCR comes from a man aged 40-49 years with Graves disease. J is TRBJ2-1 and V is TRBV6-1; possible D gene TRBD2, 6 bases. Sequencing used peripheral blood mononuclear cells (PBMCs), obtained at new diagnosis, from a patient treated with antithyroid drugs. CDR3 protein: CASSPIADVYNEQFF. The CDR3 DNA sequence: TGTGCCAGCAGCCCTATAGCGGATGTCTACAATGAGCAGTTCTTC.